The rows below give T cell receptor beta chains drawn from one sample of a study of OX40 agonist ivuxolimab in advanced cancers. Assay: immunoSEQ multiplex PCR; the TCRdb copy retains only in-frame clones and omits some. The sample consists of over 50,000 clones, around 89% of them appearing once. Sequences were derived from CD4+ or CD8+ T cells sorted from blood, sampled in a trial of the OX40 agonist ivuxolimab. The source is an adult with an advanced solid tumor such as melanoma, head and neck, liver or kidney cancer. The CDR3 runs from the conserved cysteine through the conserved F or W. Fields, in order: V gene, J gene, clone size, D gene, CDR3 DNA, CDR3 protein. A D gene is named only where the DNA matches it firmly. Only some rows state a clone size, as once, few, many or a class for expanded clones.

v_call: TRBV25-1
j_call: TRBJ1-1
clone_size: -
d_call: -
cdr3_nt: TGTGCCAGCAGTGATACAGGGACCCGTTACCCCGAAGCTTTCTTT
cdr3_aa: CASSDTGTRYPEAFF

v_call: TRBV14
j_call: TRBJ1-1
clone_size: once
d_call: -
cdr3_nt: TGTGCCAGCAGCCAAGCCACAGGGAACACTGAAGCTTTCTTT
cdr3_aa: CASSQATGNTEAFF

v_call: TRBV19
j_call: TRBJ1-5
clone_size: -
d_call: -
cdr3_nt: TGTGCCGGTGGGGAAACAGGAAGATTCAATCAGCCCCAGCATTTT
cdr3_aa: CAGGETGRFNQPQHF

v_call: TRBV28
j_call: TRBJ2-6
clone_size: once
d_call: -
cdr3_nt: TGTGCCAGCAGCCTCCCATTTCGACCCTGGCTGACTTTC
cdr3_aa: CASSLPFRPWLTF

v_call: TRBV11-3
j_call: TRBJ2-1
clone_size: -
d_call: TRBD2
cdr3_nt: TGTGCCAGCAGCCAACTAGCGGGAGTGGTCCATGAGCAGTTCTTC
cdr3_aa: CASSQLAGVVHEQFF

v_call: TRBV30
j_call: TRBJ1-4
clone_size: few
d_call: -
cdr3_nt: TGTGCCTGGAGTGTACAAGCTGGGAATAATGAAAAACTGTTTTTT
cdr3_aa: CAWSVQAGNNEKLFF

v_call: TRBV5-1
j_call: TRBJ2-5
clone_size: -
d_call: -
cdr3_nt: TGCGCCAGCAGCTTGAGGGCCAGTCAAGAGACCCAGTACTTC
cdr3_aa: CASSLRASQETQYF

v_call: TRBV5-1
j_call: TRBJ1-1
clone_size: -
d_call: -
cdr3_nt: TGCGCCAGCAGCTTGGCTGCAGCCAGAAACACTGAAGCTTTCTTT
cdr3_aa: CASSLAAARNTEAFF

v_call: TRBV2
j_call: TRBJ1-1
clone_size: -
d_call: -
cdr3_nt: TGTGCCAGCAGTGGGGACTTTAACACTGAAGCTTTCTTT
cdr3_aa: CASSGDFNTEAFF

v_call: TRBV5-4
j_call: TRBJ2-1
clone_size: -
d_call: TRBD1
cdr3_nt: TGTGCCAGCAGCCCTTACGGGACAGGAACTTTCTTC
cdr3_aa: CASSPYGTGTFF

v_call: TRBV27
j_call: TRBJ1-4
clone_size: -
d_call: -
cdr3_nt: TGTGCCAGCAGTTTAGTAGCGGGGGTGGGGAATGAAAAACTGTTTTTT
cdr3_aa: CASSLVAGVGNEKLFF

v_call: TRBV28
j_call: TRBJ1-5
clone_size: -
d_call: -
cdr3_nt: TGTGCCAGCAGTTTGGGGCGGCAGGGATACCAGCCCCAGCATTTT
cdr3_aa: CASSLGRQGYQPQHF

v_call: TRBV7-2
j_call: TRBJ2-5
clone_size: -
d_call: -
cdr3_nt: TGTGCCAGCAGCTTAACCACTAGCAAAGAGACCCAGTACTTC
cdr3_aa: CASSLTTSKETQYF

v_call: TRBV6-6
j_call: TRBJ2-5
clone_size: -
d_call: TRBD2
cdr3_nt: TGTGCCAGCAGAGGGGTGGCGGGAGCGGGGACCCAGTACTTC
cdr3_aa: CASRGVAGAGTQYF

v_call: TRBV19
j_call: TRBJ2-7
clone_size: -
d_call: -
cdr3_nt: TGTGCCAGTAGTATTAACGACCGGGTTGAGCAGTACTTC
cdr3_aa: CASSINDRVEQYF

v_call: TRBV5-6
j_call: TRBJ1-2
clone_size: once
d_call: -
cdr3_nt: TGTGCCAGCAGCTTAGACAGAGCTAACTATGGCTACACCTTC
cdr3_aa: CASSLDRANYGYTF

v_call: TRBV4-1
j_call: TRBJ2-7
clone_size: -
d_call: -
cdr3_nt: TGCGCCAGCAGCCAAGATGCCGGTCTGAGCGAGCAGTACTTC
cdr3_aa: CASSQDAGLSEQYF

v_call: TRBV7-2
j_call: TRBJ2-1
clone_size: -
d_call: -
cdr3_nt: TGTGCCAGCAGCTTAGCGTTCGACGGGACGAGCTCCTACAATGAGCAGTTCTTC
cdr3_aa: CASSLAFDGTSSYNEQFF

v_call: TRBV14
j_call: TRBJ1-1
clone_size: -
d_call: -
cdr3_nt: TGTGCCAGCAGCCAAGGACAATTCAACACTGAAGCTTTCTTT
cdr3_aa: CASSQGQFNTEAFF

v_call: TRBV2
j_call: TRBJ1-5
clone_size: -
d_call: -
cdr3_nt: TGTGCCAGCGGTCTGTACGGGGGAAATCAGCCCCAGCATTTT
cdr3_aa: CASGLYGGNQPQHF

v_call: TRBV6-5
j_call: TRBJ2-4
clone_size: -
d_call: TRBD1
cdr3_nt: TGTGCCAGCAGTTACGACAGGGTTAAGGCCAAAAACATTCAGTACTTC
cdr3_aa: CASSYDRVKAKNIQYF

v_call: TRBV6-4
j_call: TRBJ2-3
clone_size: -
d_call: TRBD2
cdr3_nt: TGTGCCAGCAGTGACCAGAGCGGGAGGGCAGATACGCAGTATTTT
cdr3_aa: CASSDQSGRADTQYF

v_call: TRBV2
j_call: TRBJ2-4
clone_size: -
d_call: TRBD1
cdr3_nt: TGTGCCAGCAGTGACCCAAGGGACAGGGCGGCCAAAAACATTCAGTACTTC
cdr3_aa: CASSDPRDRAAKNIQYF

v_call: TRBV19
j_call: TRBJ2-3
clone_size: -
d_call: TRBD1
cdr3_nt: TGTGCCAGTGGGGAGAGACAGGGTATGGATACGCAGTATTTT
cdr3_aa: CASGERQGMDTQYF

v_call: TRBV29-1
j_call: TRBJ1-5
clone_size: -
d_call: TRBD1
cdr3_nt: TGCAGCGCCGTAACAGGGGGCGTCAGCAATCAGCCCCAGCATTTT
cdr3_aa: CSAVTGGVSNQPQHF

v_call: TRBV18
j_call: TRBJ1-1
clone_size: -
d_call: -
cdr3_nt: TGTGCCAGCTCGAGCAGGGGCCGCCAAACTGAAGCTTTCTTT
cdr3_aa: CASSSRGRQTEAFF

v_call: TRBV19
j_call: TRBJ1-1
clone_size: -
d_call: -
cdr3_nt: TGTGCCAGTAGTAAACACTTGGGTAGGACTGAAGCTTTCTTT
cdr3_aa: CASSKHLGRTEAFF

v_call: TRBV7-2
j_call: TRBJ2-5
clone_size: -
d_call: -
cdr3_nt: TGTGCCAGCAGCTTTTTTGGGGGAGATAAAGAGACCCAGTACTTC
cdr3_aa: CASSFFGGDKETQYF

v_call: TRBV5-1
j_call: TRBJ2-5
clone_size: -
d_call: TRBD1
cdr3_nt: TGCGCCAGCAGCTTAGCACAGGGACAGCAAGAGACCCAGTACTTC
cdr3_aa: CASSLAQGQQETQYF

v_call: TRBV10-3
j_call: TRBJ2-7
clone_size: -
d_call: -
cdr3_nt: TGTGCCATCAGGACACAAGCCCAGTCCTACGAGCAGTACTTC
cdr3_aa: CAIRTQAQSYEQYF

v_call: TRBV6-1
j_call: TRBJ1-4
clone_size: -
d_call: TRBD1
cdr3_nt: TGTGCCAGCAGTGAAAGGGGGCTAGGTGAAAAACTGTTTTTT
cdr3_aa: CASSERGLGEKLFF

v_call: TRBV2
j_call: TRBJ2-3
clone_size: -
d_call: -
cdr3_nt: TGTGCCAGCAGTGACTCTGCCGGGACGGTCACGGGTACGCAGTATTTT
cdr3_aa: CASSDSAGTVTGTQYF

v_call: TRBV18
j_call: TRBJ2-7
clone_size: -
d_call: -
cdr3_nt: TGTGCCAGCTCACCACAATTCGGTGGGGACACCTCCTACGAGCAGTACTTC
cdr3_aa: CASSPQFGGDTSYEQYF

v_call: TRBV6-4
j_call: TRBJ2-2
clone_size: -
d_call: -
cdr3_nt: TGTGCCACTTCTCGAGAGGAGAACACCGGGGAGCTGTTTTTT
cdr3_aa: CATSREENTGELFF

v_call: TRBV27
j_call: TRBJ1-5
clone_size: few
d_call: -
cdr3_nt: TGTGCCAGCAGCGCTGGGGTGACTCTTCAGCCCCAGCATTTT
cdr3_aa: CASSAGVTLQPQHF

v_call: TRBV6-5
j_call: TRBJ2-2
clone_size: -
d_call: TRBD1
cdr3_nt: TGTGCCAGCAGTTACCGGGACAGGAAAAACACCGGGGAGCTGTTTTTT
cdr3_aa: CASSYRDRKNTGELFF

v_call: TRBV6-7
j_call: TRBJ2-1
clone_size: -
d_call: -
cdr3_nt: TGTGCCAGCAGTTACAGAGGGAATGAGCAGTTCTTC
cdr3_aa: CASSYRGNEQFF

v_call: TRBV4-2
j_call: TRBJ2-5
clone_size: -
d_call: -
cdr3_nt: TGTGCCAGCAGCCAATCAGGGGCAGGGATTCAAGAGACCCAGTACTTC
cdr3_aa: CASSQSGAGIQETQYF

v_call: TRBV14
j_call: TRBJ1-4
clone_size: few
d_call: -
cdr3_nt: TGTGCCAGCAGCCAAGCTCGGACGACTGAAAAACTGTTTTTT
cdr3_aa: CASSQARTTEKLFF

v_call: TRBV5-1
j_call: TRBJ1-6
clone_size: -
d_call: TRBD1
cdr3_nt: TGCGCCAGCAGCGGGGGACAGGCTTATAATTCACCCCTCCACTTT
cdr3_aa: CASSGGQAYNSPLHF

v_call: TRBV6-5
j_call: TRBJ1-1
clone_size: -
d_call: -
cdr3_nt: TGTGCCAGCAGTTACGCGGTACAGGGCACTGAAGCTTTCTTT
cdr3_aa: CASSYAVQGTEAFF

v_call: TRBV20-1
j_call: TRBJ2-7
clone_size: -
d_call: -
cdr3_nt: TGCAGTGCCCCCGATAATTACGAGCAGTACTTC
cdr3_aa: CSAPDNYEQYF

v_call: TRBV7-9
j_call: TRBJ2-7
clone_size: -
d_call: -
cdr3_nt: TGTGCCAGCAGCCAACGCCCGTCGGGGGACAACGAGCAGTACTTC
cdr3_aa: CASSQRPSGDNEQYF